Listed here are 31 T cell receptor beta chains from one sample, sequenced in a study of T cells in Graves' hyperthyroidism and ophthalmopathy (dated by TCRdb to about 2019). The library came from multiplex PCR. These reads were obtained on an Illumina HiSeq 2000. The TCR beta CDR3 regions were amplified from the RNA transcripts. A first-round RT-PCR of the TCR CDR3 used the HTBI primer set with the Qiagen OneStep RT-PCR kit. The raw public reads went through TCRdb reprocessing: fastp at Q25, MiXCR clone calling, in-frame beta chains kept. One record per CDR3 amino acid sequence lists the most common genes and DNA. The sample table lists about 320,000 distinct CDR3 sequences, roughly 17% of them with a count of one. The top ten hold 33% of the sample. Sequencing was performed on blood. Every receptor here comes from a man aged 25 to 40 with Graves' hyperthyroidism.

The chain employs TRBV7-9 and TRBJ1-4; D not certain. CDR3 length: 12 residues. Trimming took off 3 bases at V and 7 bases at J, with 6 bases between the two ends. The germline CDR1 and CDR2 sequences are SEHNR and FQNEAQ (reference sequence). The CDR3 nucleotides are TGTGCCAGCAGCTTTCAGATTGAAAAACTGTTTTTT. Translated: CASSFQIEKLFF. Drawing the rest from reference TRBV7-9 and TRBJ1-4, the complete variable domain is DTGVSQNPRHKITKRGQNVTFRCDPISEHNRLYWYRQTLGQGPEFLTYFQNEAQLEKSRLLSDRFSAERPKGSFSTLEIQRTEQGDSAMYLCASSFQIEKLFFGSGTQLSVL.

This clonotype turned up a few times. This chain uses TRBV19 with TRBJ1-2, with D possibly TRBD1 on 6 matching bases. Germline CDR1 LNHDA, CDR2 SQIVND (reference sequence). This CDR3 contains 14 residues. Trimming took 6 bases from V and 4 from J, leaving 15 bases between them. The CDR3 is CASRVQGTGYGYTF. The CDR3 coding sequence is TGTGCCAGTAGGGTACAGGGTACGGGCTATGGCTACACCTTC. Combining the CDR3 with reference TRBV19 and TRBJ1-2 gives the whole variable domain DGGITQSPKYLFRKEGQNVTLSCEQNLNHDAMYWYRQDPGQGLRLIYYSQIVNDFQKGDIAEGYSVSREKKESFPLTVTSAQKNPTAFYLCASRVQGTGYGYTFGSGTRLTVV.

This clonotype was seen at least ten times. The rearrangement joins TRBV12-3 or TRBV12-4 to TRBJ2-7; 8 bases map to TRBD2. Unmatched junction bases numbered 9, after V lost 7 bases and J lost 4 bases. CDR3 length equals 14 residues. The DNA of the CDR3 is TGTGCCAGCAACCTTTACGGGAGGGCTTACGAGCAGTACTTC. This translates into CASNLYGRAYEQYF.

The sample holds a few counts of this clonotype. The chain uses TRBV30 and TRBJ2-2; the D gene is possibly TRBD1 (5 bases). The CDR3 extends over 13 amino acids. The germline V gene has CDR1 GTSNPN and CDR2 SVGIG (reference sequence). V was shortened by 4 bases and J by 6 bases, with 12 bases between the two germline ends. The CDR3 loop reads CAWIQGFSGELFF. The DNA of the CDR3 is TGTGCCTGGATCCAGGGTTTTTCCGGGGAGCTGTTTTTT.

The V gene is TRBV7-9, the J gene TRBJ2-3; D not resolved. The CDR3 consists of 15 residues. The germline V gene has CDR1 SEHNR and CDR2 FQNEAQ (reference sequence). Deletions cut 5 bases from V and 2 bases from J, with 14 bases between. The chain's CDR3 is CASSPGYSYTDTQYF. CDR3 coding DNA: TGTGCCAGCAGCCCAGGATACAGCTACACAGATACGCAGTATTTT. Based on the CDR3 plus reference TRBV7-9 and TRBJ2-3, the full variable domain is DTGVSQNPRHKITKRGQNVTFRCDPISEHNRLYWYRQTLGQGPEFLTYFQNEAQLEKSRLLSDRFSAERPKGSFSTLEIQRTEQGDSAMYLCASSPGYSYTDTQYFGPGTRLTVL.

The chain is built from TRBV27 and TRBJ2-3; 9 nucleotides line up with TRBD2. Trimming took 3 bases from V and 13 from J; bases not matched to a gene: 11. Per the germline V gene, CDR1 is MNHEY and CDR2 is SMNVEV (reference sequence). The CDR3 runs 14 residues. The CDR3 DNA is TGTGCCAGCAGTTTTGATCTAGCGGGATCCGCGGAGTATTTT. Protein sequence: CASSFDLAGSAEYF.

The sample holds a few counts of this clonotype. The V call is TRBV6-4, the J call TRBJ1-4; a possible D gene is TRBD1 (5 bases). V lost 5 bases to trimming and J lost 0 bases, with 22 bases between them. This CDR3 has 19 residues. The germline V gene has CDR1 MRHNA and CDR2 SNTAGT. CDR3 amino acids: CASSYMPGQRYPTNEKLFF. CDR3 DNA: TGTGCCAGCAGTTACATGCCGGGGCAGCGCTATCCAACTAATGAAAAACTGTTTTTT.

This clonotype was found many times. V gene TRBV12-3 or TRBV12-4 combines with J gene TRBJ2-3; 12 bases agree with TRBD2. With V trimmed by 6 bases and J by 0 bases, 4 bases remained unmatched. The CDR3 is 16 amino acids. As DNA, the CDR3 is TGTGCCAGCAGCCTGGGACTAGCGGGTAGCACAGATACGCAGTATTTT. Its translation: CASSLGLAGSTDTQYF.

The gene calls are TRBV24-1 and TRBJ1-6, with unresolved D. There are 13 residues in the CDR3. The germline V and J ends were trimmed by 0 bases and 9 bases, with 5 bases remaining between them. Germline loops: CDR1 KGHDR, CDR2 SFDVKD. The CDR3 DNA sequence: TGTGCCACCAGTGATTTGCAAGGTTCACCCCTCCACTTT. It is translated as CATSDLQGSPLHF.

This clonotype was observed many times. The V and J genes are TRBV12-3 or TRBV12-4 and TRBJ1-5, with TRBD1 identical over 9 bases. J lost 4 bases, V lost 2 bases, and 3 bases had no gene match. There are 15 residues in the CDR3. The CDR3 DNA sequence: TGTGCCAGCAGTTTATACAGGGGGCGAAATCAGCCCCAGCATTTT. The encoded protein is CASSLYRGRNQPQHF.

Ten or more counts support this clonotype. The chain joins TRBV30 to TRBJ2-1; a weak D match, TRBD2 (5 bases). This CDR3 has 17 amino acids. Germline-derived CDR1 and CDR2 are GTSNPN and SVGIG (reference sequence). The V end was cut by 2 bases, the J end by 5 bases, with 22 bases between. The CDR3 coding sequence is TGTGCCTGGAGTCCTTCGGCTAGCCGTGGGGAGCACAATGAGCAGTTCTTC. Protein: CAWSPSASRGEHNEQFF.

This clonotype was picked up a small number of times. The chain links TRBV5-1 to TRBJ1-2; D is undetermined. The CDR3 covers 13 residues. The V and J ends lost 4 bases and 5 bases respectively, with 12 bases between them. Germline V gene lookup returns CDR1 SGHRS and CDR2 YFSETQ. CDR3 sequence: CASSAGLGYGYTF. The CDR3, as DNA: TGCGCCAGCAGCGCGGGTTTGGGGTATGGCTACACCTTC.

The CDR3: CASSILSGTYNEQFF. The DNA of the CDR3 is TGTGCCAGTAGTATCTTGAGCGGAACCTACAATGAGCAGTTCTTC. This chain joins TRBV19 and TRBJ2-1; possibly TRBD2 for D (5 bases). Trimming stripped 3 bases from V and 2 bases from J, with 11 bases between. Germline V gene lookup returns CDR1 LNHDA and CDR2 SQIVND (reference sequence). The CDR3 extends over 15 amino acids.

In its sample, this clonotype was seen many times. The chain employs TRBV6-2 or TRBV6-3 and TRBJ2-7; D gene uncertain. The CDR3 consists of 18 residues. Trimming removed 2 bases from V and 0 bases from J, with 20 bases in between. Germline V lookup: CDR1 MNHEY, CDR2 SVGEGT. CDR3 sequence reads: CASSYHPSLAATSYEQYF. The DNA for the CDR3 is TGTGCCAGCAGTTACCACCCTTCCTTGGCAGCAACCTCCTACGAGCAGTACTTC.

On this clonotype itself: A single base separates this from a much larger clone, so it may be a read error. The chain is built from TRBV28 and TRBJ2-7, with 15 bases fitting TRBD2. The CDR3 is made up of 16 amino acids. The ends lost 7 bases at V and 7 bases at J; junction bases unmatched: 11. CDR1 MDHEN and CDR2 SYDVKM come from the germline V gene. CDR3 coding DNA: TGTGCCAGCACCGGACTAGCGGGAGGGGGGGTCTATGAGCAGTACTTC. As protein: CASTGLAGGGVYEQYF.

This clonotype came up many times. The genes are TRBV30 and TRBJ1-1, with D possibly being TRBD1 (5 bases). The CDR3 spans 16 residues. Trimming took off 0 bases at V and 5 bases at J, with 19 bases between the two ends. Germline V gives CDR1 GTSNPN, CDR2 SVGIG (reference sequence). The CDR3 loop reads CAWSVRPGQGKTEAFF. CDR3 coding DNA: TGTGCCTGGAGTGTACGACCCGGGCAGGGAAAAACTGAAGCTTTCTTT.

This chain links TRBV5-1 with TRBJ2-7; 7 positions match TRBD2. CDR3 length: 14 amino acids. V gave up 1 base and J gave up 3 bases; unmatched junction bases: 4. Germline CDR1 is SGHRS and CDR2 is YFSETQ. CDR3 DNA sequence: TGCGCCAGCAGCTTGCCTAGCGGAGTCTACGAGCAGTACTTC. Translated: CASSLPSGVYEQYF.

This clonotype was seen at least ten times. This chain joins TRBV2 and TRBJ1-5; D call uncertain. V was shortened by 4 bases and J by 1 base, with 11 bases between the two germline ends. CDR3 length equals 15 residues. Per germline, CDR1 SNHLY and CDR2 FYNNEI. In DNA form, the CDR3 reads TGTGCCAGCAGTGGTTTGGCACAGAGCAATCAGCCCCAGCATTTT. As protein: CASSGLAQSNQPQHF.

This clonotype showed up many times. The chain carries TRBV2 and TRBJ1-1; D not certain. Germline V gives CDR1 SNHLY, CDR2 FYNNEI. The V and J ends lost 2 bases and 6 bases respectively, with 10 bases between them. The CDR3 has 13 residues. For the CDR3, the DNA is TGTGCCAGCAGTGAACTCCTTTGGTCTGAAGCTTTCTTT. It is translated as CASSELLWSEAFF. The entire variable domain, with the rest obtained from reference TRBV2 and TRBJ1-1, is as follows: EPEVTQTPSHQVTQMGQEVILRCVPISNHLYFYWYRQILGQKVEFLVSFYNNEISEKSEIFDDQFSVERPDGSNFTLKIRSTKLEDSAMYFCASSELLWSEAFFGQGTRLTVV.

This clonotype was observed at least ten times. This chain uses TRBV3-1 with TRBJ2-7; D not certain. The V gene's germline CDR1 is LGHDT and CDR2 YNNKEL (reference sequence). With 5 bases removed from V and 0 bases from J, the gap between germline ends came to 14 bases. The CDR3 is made up of 15 amino acids. CDR3 DNA: TGTGCCAGCAGCAAACGGACCAGACTCTCCTACGAGCAGTACTTC. Its protein product is CASSKRTRLSYEQYF.

This clonotype has ten or more counts. This chain links TRBV28 with TRBJ2-2; unclear D gene. The CDR3 runs to 16 residues. Germline V gene data show CDR1 as MDHEN and CDR2 as SYDVKM. The V end was cut by 1 base, the J end by 1 base, with 10 bases between. CDR3 sequence (DNA): TGTGCCAGCAGTTTATTAAACTATCAGAACACCGGGGAGCTGTTTTTT. Translated: CASSLLNYQNTGELFF.

This clonotype was picked up many times. The chain combines TRBV20-1 with TRBJ2-1; D may match TRBD1 or TRBD2 (5 bases each). This CDR3 spans 16 amino acids. The V end lost 0 bases, the J end lost 4 bases, and 16 bases lay between the germline ends. Germline V gives CDR1 DFQATT, CDR2 SNEGSKA (reference sequence). CDR3 sequence reads: CSARDKVGVPYNEQFF. CDR3 in DNA: TGCAGTGCTAGAGATAAGGTGGGGGTTCCGTACAATGAGCAGTTCTTC.

The sample holds many counts of this clonotype. The chain is built from TRBV7-3 and TRBJ2-3, with D hard to call. The V and J ends lost 1 base and 3 bases respectively, with 8 bases between them. Germline V gene sequence: CDR1 SGHTA, CDR2 FQGTGA. This CDR3 region has 14 residues. The CDR3 DNA reads TGTGCCAGCAGCTTAATGGCCGGAACAGATACGCAGTATTTT. Translation gives CASSLMAGTDTQYF.

The chain is built from TRBV25-1 and TRBJ2-5; maybe TRBD1 (5 bases). Germline CDR1 and CDR2: MGHDK and SYGVNS. The CDR3 extends over 14 amino acids. V was trimmed by 2 bases and J by 5 bases, leaving 12 bases between them. The CDR3, as DNA: TGTGCCAGCAGTGAACTGGGGCAGGGTGAGACCCAGTACTTC. Protein sequence: CASSELGQGETQYF. The full variable domain, completed using reference TRBV25-1 and TRBJ2-5, is EADIYQTPRYLVIGTGKKITLECSQTMGHDKMYWYQQDPGMELHLIHYSYGVNSTEKGDLSSESTVSRIRTEHFPLTLESARPSHTSQYLCASSELGQGETQYFGPGTRLLVL.

At least ten counts were recorded for this clonotype. The gene calls are TRBV11-2 and TRBJ1-6, with TRBD1 as a possible D gene (5 bases). The ends were cut back, 2 bases at V and 0 bases at J, with 14 bases in the middle. This CDR3 has 18 residues. Germline CDR1 is SGHAT and CDR2 is FQNNGV. CDR3 sequence (DNA): TGTGCCAGCAGCTTAAGTTTACGGGGCAACTCCTATAATTCACCCCTCCACTTT. This encodes CASSLSLRGNSYNSPLHF.

This clonotype was counted many times. The chain links TRBV6-1 to TRBJ1-1; D is uncertain. The V and J ends lost 5 bases and 3 bases respectively, with 19 bases between them. Germline V gene lookup returns CDR1 MNHNS and CDR2 SASEGT. The CDR3 covers 16 residues. The chain's CDR3 is CASSFPNSVGDTEAFF. CDR3 DNA: TGTGCCAGCAGTTTCCCTAACAGCGTCGGAGACACTGAAGCTTTCTTT.

This clonotype was picked up many times. The V gene is TRBV11-2, the J gene TRBJ1-2, with a possible D match to TRBD1 (6 bases). The CDR3 has 13 residues. V was clipped by 5 bases and J by 4 bases, with 11 bases between them. Germline V gene data show CDR1 as SGHAT and CDR2 as FQNNGV. DNA for the CDR3: TGTGCCAGCAGCCTTGACAGGTTCTATGGCTACACCTTC. This translates into CASSLDRFYGYTF.

This sequence joins TRBV3-1 and TRBJ2-5, with D maybe TRBD1 (5 bases). The germline CDR1 and CDR2 sequences are LGHDT and YNNKEL (reference sequence). This CDR3 is 14 amino acids long. Trimming shortened V by 5 bases and J by 2 bases, and 12 bases separated the two germline ends. DNA for the CDR3: TGTGCCAGCAGCAGTACAGCAGGGCAAGAGACCCAGTACTTC. Its protein product is CASSSTAGQETQYF.

In this sample, this clonotype turned up a few times. The gene calls are TRBV20-1 and TRBJ1-4, with a possible D match to TRBD1 (6 bases). Trimming took off 0 bases at V and 5 bases at J, with 16 bases between the two ends. The CDR3 has 16 amino acids. Germline V lookup: CDR1 DFQATT, CDR2 SNEGSKA (reference sequence). DNA of the CDR3: TGCAGTGCTAGAGACGTCTCGGGGGGCGGAAATGAAAAACTGTTTTTT. It encodes CSARDVSGGGNEKLFF.

This clonotype was recorded at least ten times. This chain connects TRBV28 to TRBJ2-1; weak D call: TRBD1 (6 bases). The CDR3 is 16 residues long. The germline CDR1 and CDR2 sequences are MDHEN and SYDVKM. V was shortened by 5 bases and J by 5 bases, with 19 bases between the two germline ends. The CDR3: CASSPRGVRPHNEQFF. In nucleotides, the CDR3 is TGTGCCAGCAGTCCCAGGGGCGTTAGACCACACAATGAGCAGTTCTTC.

This clonotype turned up a few times. This chain joins TRBV7-3 and TRBJ1-1; D call uncertain. CDR3 size: 16 residues. V lost 1 base and J lost 0, with 12 bases in between. CDR1 and CDR2 (germline): SGHTA, FQGTGA. In DNA form, the CDR3 reads TGTGCCAGCAGCTTAAACTCCCCGGGGATGAACACTGAAGCTTTCTTT. It translates to CASSLNSPGMNTEAFF.